This entry lists 27 T cell receptor beta chains sequenced from one sample in a study of blood T cell repertoires in COVID-19. Libraries were prepared by immunoSEQ multiplex PCR; TCRdb keeps only in-frame clonotypes and omits some of them. The sample consists of around 250,000 clones, roughly four fifths of them appearing once. Specimen: peripheral blood. These receptors were taken from a man aged 30-40 years who had recovered from COVID-19.

This chain links TRBV24-1 with TRBJ2-4, with TRBD1 matching 9 bases. Trimming cost V 4 bases and J 2 bases; bases outside gene matches: 5. Germline assignment: CDR1 KGHDR and CDR2 SFDVKD. This CDR3 is 16 amino acids long. The CDR3 reads CATSESGQGTKNIQYF. The CDR3 nucleotides read TGTGCCACCAGTGAATCGGGACAGGGAACCAAAAACATTCAGTACTTC.

The count of this clone is one. The J gene is TRBJ2-5, the V gene TRBV9, with D unresolved. From germline, CDR1 is SGDLS and CDR2 YYNGEE. V lost 0 bases, J lost 5 bases, and 8 bases lay in between. The CDR3 has 13 residues. The CDR3 here is CASSVGGPETQYF. The CDR3 nucleotides are TGTGCCAGCAGCGTAGGCGGTCCGGAGACCCAGTACTTC.

This chain connects TRBV4-2 to TRBJ1-4; weak D call: TRBD1 (6 bases). This CDR3 spans 15 amino acids. Germline CDR1 is LGHNA and CDR2 is YNFKEQ. Deletions cut 5 bases from V and 10 bases from J, with 20 bases between. The CDR3 DNA reads as TGTGCCAGCAGCTCCACCGGGACACTGGACGGAAAACTGTTTTTT. Its translation is CASSSTGTLDGKLFF.

V usage is TRBV25-1 and J usage is TRBJ2-1, with 9 bases matching TRBD2. This CDR3 has 14 amino acids. CDR1 is MGHDK, CDR2 SYGVNS, per germline. The ends lost 4 bases at V and 9 bases at J; junction bases unmatched: 7. CDR3 region: CASSVSGGHREQFF. In nucleotides, the CDR3 is TGTGCCAGCAGTGTTAGCGGGGGCCATCGTGAGCAGTTCTTC.

J is TRBJ2-3 and V is TRBV3-1 (or the pseudogene TRBV3-2), with no clear D. The CDR3 covers 12 residues. V lost 0 bases to trimming and J lost 6 bases, with 4 bases between them. Germline V CDR1 and CDR2: LGHDT, YNNKEL (reference sequence). The CDR3 coding sequence is TGTGCCAGCAGCCAAGATCAGGATACGCAGTATTTT. Its translation is CASSQDQDTQYF.

This clone appeared a single time. The V call is TRBV3-1 (or the pseudogene TRBV3-2), the J call TRBJ2-5, with a weak D call TRBD2 (7 bases). The CDR3 runs 17 residues. The germline gives CDR1 LGHDT, CDR2 YNNKEL (reference sequence). Trimming shortened V by 6 bases and J by 5 bases, and 25 bases separated the two germline ends. The CDR3 loop reads CASSLTVDSPGRETQYF. As DNA, the CDR3 is TGTGCCAGCAGTCTCACCGTGGACAGCCCCGGGAGGGAGACCCAGTACTTC.

The chain recombines TRBV6-5 with TRBJ1-1, with TRBD1 identical over 7 bases. Germline V lookup: CDR1 MNHEY, CDR2 SVGAGI. The CDR3 length is 15 residues. Trimming removed 2 bases from V and 1 base from J; junction bases left unmatched: 4. The chain's CDR3 is CASSYGTVENTEAFF. CDR3 sequence (DNA): TGTGCCAGCAGTTACGGGACAGTTGAGAACACTGAAGCTTTCTTT.

The genes are TRBV7-3 and TRBJ2-6; 9 bases agree with TRBD1. Trimming took 4 bases from V and 2 from J; bases not matched to a gene: 3. This CDR3 contains 16 residues. Germline V gene data show CDR1 as SGHTA and CDR2 as FQGTGA. The CDR3 sequence: CASSWTGEPGANVLTF. CDR3 nucleotides: TGTGCCAGCAGCTGGACAGGGGAGCCTGGGGCCAACGTCCTGACTTTC.

The chain is built from TRBV28 and TRBJ2-5; TRBD1 agrees at 7 bases. CDR1 and CDR2 from the germline V gene are MDHEN and SYDVKM. The ends lost 4 bases at V and 1 base at J; junction bases unmatched: 3. The CDR3 is made up of 14 amino acids. This CDR3 is CASSSGQSQETQYF. CDR3 nucleotide sequence: TGTGCCAGCAGTTCGGGACAGAGCCAAGAGACCCAGTACTTC. The full variable domain, with the rest looked up from reference TRBV28 and TRBJ2-5, is DVKVTQSSRYLVKRTGEKVFLECVQDMDHENMFWYRQDPGLGLRLIYFSYDVKMKEKGDIPEGYSVSREKKERFSLILESASTNQTSMYLCASSSGQSQETQYFGPGTRLLVL.

This chain uses TRBV18 with TRBJ1-2; D might be TRBD1 (6 bases). Trimming left V 3 bases short and J 3 bases short, with 17 bases between. The V gene's germline CDR1 is KGHSH and CDR2 LQKENI. The length of the CDR3 is 16 residues. CDR3 coding DNA: TGTGCCAGCTCACCCACGACAGGCTCCCTGGACTATGGCTACACCTTC. It specifies CASSPTTGSLDYGYTF.

This clone was recorded once. The V and J genes are TRBV11-2 and TRBJ2-3; tentatively, D is TRBD2 (5 bases). Trimming left V 0 bases short and J 1 base short, with 11 bases between. Germline V CDR1 and CDR2: SGHAT, FQNNGV. There are 16 residues in the CDR3. The CDR3 DNA is TGTGCCAGCAGCTTAGATGCCGGGGATCGCACAGATACGCAGTATTTT. Protein: CASSLDAGDRTDTQYF. The full variable domain, completed using reference TRBV11-2 and TRBJ2-3, is EAGVAQSPRYKIIEKRQSVAFWCNPISGHATLYWYQQILGQGPKLLIQFQNNGVVDDSQLPKDRFSAERLKGVDSTLKIQPAKLEDSAVYLCASSLDAGDRTDTQYFGPGTRLTVL.

This clone was seen only once. The V gene is TRBV5-6, the J gene TRBJ2-4; 7 bases fit TRBD1. The CDR3 length is 14 residues. V trimming: 0 bases; J trimming: 5 bases; junction bases outside the gene matches: 2. Germline CDR1 is SGHDT and CDR2 is YYEEEE. CDR3 loop: CASSLGQGQNIQYF. The CDR3 DNA sequence: TGTGCCAGCAGCTTGGGACAGGGCCAAAACATTCAGTACTTC.

The CDR3 coding sequence is TGTGCCAGCAGACTCAGGGTCCCCACCGGGGAGCTGTTTTTT. This sequence encodes CASRLRVPTGELFF. The chain links TRBV28 to TRBJ2-2; a weak D match, TRBD1 (5 bases). The ends were cut back, 6 bases at V and 4 bases at J, with 12 bases in the middle. The CDR3 has 14 residues. Germline-derived CDR1 and CDR2 are MDHEN and SYDVKM.

The chain combines TRBV7-8 with TRBJ2-1; TRBD1 matches at 8 bases. V lost 5 bases and J lost 1; bases outside the gene matches: 10. The CDR3 is 17 residues long. Germline loops: CDR1 SGHVS, CDR2 FQNEAQ. The DNA for the CDR3 is TGTGCCAGCAGCCAGGGGGCCTGGGGGGAATCCTACAATGAGCAGTTCTTC. Protein: CASSQGAWGESYNEQFF.

V is TRBV6-1 and J is TRBJ2-3, with D possibly being TRBD1 (5 bases). The CDR3 totals 14 residues. V lost 3 bases, J lost 3 bases, and 10 bases lay in between. CDR1 is MNHNS, CDR2 SASEGT, per germline. This CDR3 reads CASSDAKGTDTQYF. DNA for the CDR3: TGTGCCAGCAGTGACGCCAAGGGGACAGATACGCAGTATTTT.

The chain uses TRBV21-1 and TRBJ1-2; the tabulated D call, TRBD1, remains unverified against the DNA. TRBV21-1 represents a pseudogene. This CDR3 has 12 amino acids. The CDR3 bases are TGTGCCAGCAGCAACCAGCAGGGGGGTCACACCTTC. This codes for CASSNQQGGHTF.

The DNA for the CDR3 is TGCGCCAGCAGCTCCAGGGGCGTAATAGAGAACACTGAAGCTTTCTTT. Residues: CASSSRGVIENTEAFF. The chain uses TRBV5-1 and TRBJ1-1, with D possibly TRBD1 on 6 matching bases. There are 16 residues in the CDR3. In germline, CDR1 is SGHRS, CDR2 YFSETQ. The V end was cut by 3 bases, the J end by 1 base, with 16 bases between.

The V call is TRBV25-1, the J call TRBJ1-2; 12 bases match TRBD1. V shed 1 base, J shed 4 bases, and the junction held 4 bases outside the gene matches. This CDR3 spans 16 amino acids. Per the germline V gene, CDR1 is MGHDK and CDR2 is SYGVNS. CDR3 amino acids: CASSESGTGGTYGYTF. CDR3 DNA: TGTGCCAGCAGTGAATCCGGGACAGGGGGCACCTATGGCTACACCTTC.

The chain combines TRBV3-1 (or the pseudogene TRBV3-2) with TRBJ1-2; a weak D match, TRBD1 (5 bases). The V end lost 1 base, the J end lost 5 bases, and 11 bases lay between the germline ends. Germline-derived CDR1 and CDR2 are LGHDT and YNNKEL (reference sequence). This CDR3 is 14 amino acids long. CDR3 DNA sequence: TGTGCCAGCAGCCAAGGGGGACTGAGATATGGCTACACCTTC. Protein sequence: CASSQGGLRYGYTF.

The rearrangement uses TRBV7-3 and TRBJ2-5, with 8 bases identical to TRBD1. Trimming took 2 bases from V and 5 from J; bases not matched to a gene: 7. The CDR3 sequence is 15 residues long. The germline V gene has CDR1 SGHTA and CDR2 FQGTGA. The CDR3 region is CASSLSGRGQETQYF. In DNA form, the CDR3 reads TGTGCCAGCAGCTTATCGGGCAGGGGGCAGGAGACCCAGTACTTC.

This clone showed up just a few times. This sequence joins TRBV5-1 and TRBJ2-1, with 11 bases matching TRBD1. CDR1 and CDR2 from the germline V gene are SGHRS and YFSETQ. V was pared by 0 bases and J by 8 bases, with 4 bases of the junction left unmatched. The CDR3 is made up of 15 amino acids. The chain's CDR3 is CASSLGRDRGDEQFF. The CDR3 DNA sequence: TGCGCCAGCAGCTTGGGCCGGGACAGGGGGGATGAGCAGTTCTTC.

This chain uses TRBV12-3 or TRBV12-4 with TRBJ1-2; D is uncertain. The CDR3 covers 13 residues. Trimming stripped 3 bases from V and 2 bases from J, with 7 bases between. CDR3: CASSFQSNYGYTF. CDR3 nucleotides: TGTGCCAGCAGTTTTCAATCAAACTATGGCTACACCTTC.

V usage is TRBV5-8 and J usage is TRBJ1-5; D unclear. CDR1 is SGHTS and CDR2 is YDEGEE in the germline V gene. This CDR3 is 14 amino acids long. The V end lost 3 bases, the J end lost 7 bases, and 14 bases lay between the germline ends. CDR3 nucleotides: TGTGCCAGCAGCTCCCTCCAGATCCAGCAGCCCCAGCATTTT. This codes for CASSSLQIQQPQHF.

This clone was seen just once. This CDR3 is also generated by other DNA sequences in the sample. The V gene is TRBV5-1, the J gene TRBJ1-1; 8 bases are shared with TRBD1. Germline V CDR1 and CDR2: SGHRS, YFSETQ. After removal of 4 bases from V and 1 base from J, the junction contained 9 bases not matched to a gene. The CDR3 has 16 residues. This CDR3 is CASSPGQGGTNTEAFF. CDR3 DNA sequence: TGCGCCAGCAGCCCCGGACAGGGTGGGACGAACACTGAAGCTTTCTTT.

The chain is built from TRBV10-1 and TRBJ2-3; 9 bases match TRBD1. The CDR3 runs to 16 residues. The germline CDR1 and CDR2 sequences are WNHNN and SYGVQD (reference sequence). V trimming: 0 bases; J trimming: 5 bases; junction bases outside the gene matches: 6. In DNA, the CDR3 is TGCGCCAGCAGTGAGTCGGCGGGACAGGGACAAGATACGCAGTATTTT. It is translated as CASSESAGQGQDTQYF.

The chain is built from TRBV2 and TRBJ2-3, with 8 positions matching TRBD2. With 8 bases clipped from V and 3 bases from J, the junction kept 7 bases outside the gene matches. CDR1 SNHLY and CDR2 FYNNEI come from the germline V gene. The CDR3 extends over 14 amino acids. The CDR3 nucleotides read TGTGCCAGCTCGGTAGCGGGGATGACAGATACGCAGTATTTT. Encoded protein: CASSVAGMTDTQYF.

The CDR3 nucleotides read TGTGCCAGCACTCTCAGGGGGACTGAAGCTTTCTTT. It encodes CASTLRGTEAFF. The J gene is TRBJ1-1, the V gene TRBV5-5, with 7 bases fitting TRBD1. This CDR3 is built from 12 residues. Germline CDR1 is SGHKS and CDR2 is YYEKEE (reference sequence). The trim removed 6 bases at V and 5 bases at J, leaving 4 bases unmatched.